The 28 T cell receptor beta chains listed next were all sequenced from one sample in a study of cytotoxic CD8 clonotypes in ibrutinib-treated CLL. Some clones are missing from TCRdb's copy, which holds only in-frame ones; the method was immunoSEQ multiplex PCR. This table has hundreds of thousands of clones, roughly 79% appearing once. Sequenced material: PBMCs, taken before ibrutinib treatment. Source of these receptors: a human donor with chronic lymphocytic leukemia.

The chain recombines TRBV21-1 with TRBJ1-5; the table calls TRBD1, which could not be checked here. TRBV21-1 is assigned pseudogene status. The CDR3 contains 21 residues. CDR3 residues: CASSTRPQATGGMICCQPQHF. In nucleotides, the CDR3 is TGTGCCAGCAGCACCAGACCGCAAGCAACAGGGGGCATGATTTGTTGTCAGCCCCAGCATTTT.

The chain joins TRBV28 to TRBJ1-1, with unresolved D. Trimming shortened V by 7 bases and J by 1 base, and 10 bases separated the two germline ends. CDR3 size: 13 residues. Germline loops: CDR1 MDHEN, CDR2 SYDVKM. This CDR3 reads CASKRRRNTEAFF. The CDR3, as DNA: TGTGCCAGCAAGAGGAGGAGGAACACTGAAGCTTTCTTT.

Here the CDR3 DNA reads TGCGCCAGCAGCCTAGGACTAGCGGGACTCACCGGGGAGCTGTTTTTT. Translation gives CASSLGLAGLTGELFF. The chain links TRBV4-1 to TRBJ2-2, with 12 bases aligning to TRBD2. After removal of 4 bases from V and 4 bases from J, the junction contained 4 bases not matched to a gene. Per germline, CDR1 MGHRA and CDR2 YSYEKL. The CDR3 is made up of 16 amino acids.

CDR3 coding DNA: TGTGCCAGCGGCTCTAGGGACACTGAAGCTTTCTTT. Protein product: CASGSRDTEAFF. This rearrangement joins TRBV25-1 to TRBJ1-1; D gene ambiguous. Deletions cut 8 bases from V and 3 bases from J, with 10 bases between. This CDR3 region has 12 residues. Germline CDR1 MGHDK, CDR2 SYGVNS.

The rearrangement links TRBV7-3 to TRBJ1-1; D is ambiguous. Looked up from germline, CDR1 is SGHTA and CDR2 is FQGTGA. The CDR3 runs 12 residues. Between the trimmed V and J ends, which lost 1 base and 10 bases, there was a span of 10 bases. CDR3 sequence reads: CASSLSRGVAFF. The CDR3 region has the DNA TGTGCCAGCAGCTTAAGTCGCGGGGTAGCTTTCTTT.

This chain uses TRBV5-6 with TRBJ2-7; possibly TRBD2 for D (5 bases). Trimming removed 4 bases at V and 5 bases at J, with 10 bases between. CDR1 and CDR2 from the germline V gene are SGHDT and YYEEEE. This CDR3 spans 12 amino acids. CDR3 protein: CASSQRTDEQYF. The CDR3 DNA sequence: TGTGCCAGCAGCCAGCGGACGGACGAGCAGTACTTC.

The chain recombines TRBV27 with TRBJ2-7; 10 bases are shared with TRBD1. Germline CDR1 is MNHEY and CDR2 is SMNVEV (reference sequence). V dropped 7 bases and J dropped 1; count of bases not matched to a gene: 10. This CDR3 is built from 16 residues. CDR3 in amino acids: CASTTNRQGASYEQYF. CDR3 coding DNA: TGTGCCAGCACCACCAACAGACAGGGGGCGTCCTACGAGCAGTACTTC.

The chain employs TRBV7-8 and TRBJ2-2, with D perhaps matching TRBD1 (6 bases). The CDR3 runs to 17 residues. V was cut by 2 bases and J by 6 bases, with 19 bases left in between. Germline V gene lookup returns CDR1 SGHVS and CDR2 FQNEAQ. The CDR3 spells CASSLHPGRGMAGELFF. CDR3 bases: TGTGCCAGCAGCTTACACCCAGGCAGGGGCATGGCCGGGGAGCTGTTTTTT.

The CDR3 sequence: CASSQIDSGANVLTF. The DNA of the CDR3 is TGTGCCAGCAGCCAGATAGATTCTGGGGCCAACGTCCTGACTTTC. The chain uses TRBV14 and TRBJ2-6; D uncertain. Germline V gene lookup returns CDR1 SGHDN and CDR2 FVKESK. The length of the CDR3 is 15 residues. V lost 3 bases, J lost 1 base, and 7 bases lay in between.

This clone occurred once. The chain carries TRBV15 and TRBJ2-1, with 8 positions matching TRBD2. The germline V gene encodes CDR1 LNHNV and CDR2 YYDKDF (reference sequence). J lost 3 bases, V lost 8 bases, and 18 bases had no gene match. The CDR3 contains 18 residues. The CDR3 DNA sequence: TGTGCCACCTCAGGGTCCGGGAGGGCCACAGGGAGCTACAATGAGCAGTTCTTC. Translation: CATSGSGRATGSYNEQFF. Variable domain in full (rest from reference TRBV15 and TRBJ2-1): DAMVIQNPRYQVTQFGKPVTLSCSQTLNHNVMYWYQQKSSQAPKLLFHYYDKDFNNEADTPDNFQSRRPNTSFCFLDIRSPGLGDTAMYLCATSGSGRATGSYNEQFFGPGTRLTVL.

The chain employs TRBV7-9 and TRBJ1-1, with D possibly TRBD1 on 6 matching bases. The ends were cut back, 6 bases at V and 5 bases at J, with 16 bases in the middle. Germline lookup yields CDR1 SEHNR and CDR2 FQNEAQ (reference sequence). The CDR3 sequence is 14 residues long. The CDR3 here is CASSFYRAGTEAFF. The CDR3 DNA sequence: TGTGCCAGCAGTTTTTACAGGGCGGGGACTGAAGCTTTCTTT.

The gene calls are TRBV5-1 and TRBJ2-7; D not resolved. Germline V lookup: CDR1 SGHRS, CDR2 YFSETQ. Between the trimmed V and J ends, which lost 1 base and 3 bases, there was a span of 11 bases. CDR3 length: 14 amino acids. CDR3 bases: TGCGCCAGCAGCTTGATGACAACAAACTACGAGCAGTACTTC. Translating it yields CASSLMTTNYEQYF. Using reference TRBV5-1 and TRBJ2-7 for the parts outside the CDR3, the full variable domain is KAGVTQTPRYLIKTRGQQVTLSCSPISGHRSVSWYQQTPGQGLQFLFEYFSETQRNKGNFPGRFSGRQFSNSRSEMNVSTLELGDSALYLCASSLMTTNYEQYFGPGTRLTVT.

The rearrangement joins TRBV4-2 to TRBJ1-2; possible D gene TRBD1, 5 bases. The CDR3 totals 12 residues. The germline V gene has CDR1 LGHNA and CDR2 YNFKEQ. V lost 8 bases, J lost 8 bases, and 15 bases lay in between. The CDR3 DNA reads as TGTGCCAGCTCACGACAGTCCAGAGGCTACACCTTC. This encodes CASSRQSRGYTF.

The genes are TRBV18 and TRBJ1-3, with no clear D. The CDR3 contains 16 residues. The V and J ends lost 4 bases and 4 bases respectively, with 17 bases between them. Germline loops: CDR1 KGHSH, CDR2 LQKENI. The CDR3 is CASSLNKQNTGNTIYF. In nucleotides, the CDR3 is TGTGCCAGCTCACTAAATAAACAAAACACAGGAAACACCATATATTTT.

This clone has a handful of counts. The rearrangement joins TRBV2 to TRBJ2-1; TRBD2 matches 11 bases. Germline values: CDR1 SNHLY, CDR2 FYNNEI. The V gene end was trimmed by 3 bases and the J gene end by 3 bases; junction bases not matched to a gene: 4. This CDR3 contains 16 residues. CDR3 region: CASSEVGLAGYNEQFF. CDR3 in DNA: TGTGCCAGCAGTGAGGTAGGACTAGCGGGCTACAATGAGCAGTTCTTC.

This clone was seen more than once but under ten times. J is TRBJ2-7 and V is TRBV6-6; the match to TRBD1 covers 11 bases. CDR1 is MNHNY, CDR2 SVGAGI, per germline (reference sequence). J gave up 3 bases and V 6 bases, and 7 bases lay outside the gene matches. The CDR3 has 15 residues. The CDR3, as DNA: TGTGCCAGCAGAGACCCCGGGACAGGGGGCTACGAGCAGTACTTC. It yields the protein CASRDPGTGGYEQYF.

The gene calls are TRBV25-1 and TRBJ1-2; D gene uncertain. The CDR3 has 14 residues. Germline V gene lookup returns CDR1 MGHDK and CDR2 SYGVNS. V was trimmed by 1 base and J by 4 bases, leaving 10 bases between them. The CDR3 DNA reads TGTGCCAGCAGTGAATTTCGGGGTGGCTATGGCTACACCTTC. Translating it yields CASSEFRGGYGYTF.

This chain joins TRBV4-3 and TRBJ2-5; 9 nucleotides line up with TRBD2. This CDR3 has 17 amino acids. Germline V CDR1 and CDR2: LGHNA, YSLEER. The V gene end was trimmed by 1 base and the J gene end by 5 bases; junction bases not matched to a gene: 11. The CDR3 loop is CASSQGVGLAGVETQYF. As DNA, the CDR3 is TGCGCCAGCAGCCAAGGAGTCGGATTAGCGGGAGTTGAGACCCAGTACTTC.

CDR3 amino acids: CAAKQGAGTEAFF. The CDR3 nucleotides are TGTGCCGCGAAACAGGGGGCCGGCACTGAAGCTTTCTTT. The rearrangement uses TRBV28 and TRBJ1-1, with TRBD1 matching over 9 bases. CDR3 length equals 13 residues. The V gene's germline CDR1 is MDHEN and CDR2 SYDVKM. The junction had 8 bases not matched to a gene; V was cut back by 11 bases and J by 4 bases.

V and J are TRBV27 and TRBJ2-7, with 7 bases lining up with TRBD2. The V and J ends lost 4 bases and 3 bases, in that order; junction bases with no gene match: 9. CDR1 and CDR2 (germline): MNHEY, SMNVEV (reference sequence). The CDR3 spans 15 residues. CDR3 loop: CASSYSGLSYYEQYF. The CDR3 nucleotides read TGTGCCAGCAGTTACTCGGGACTAAGTTACTACGAGCAGTACTTC.

V usage is TRBV10-2 and J usage is TRBJ1-2, with D tentatively TRBD1 (6 bases). The CDR3 is 15 amino acids. CDR1 and CDR2 (germline): WSHSY, SAAADI. With 6 bases removed from V and 3 bases from J, the gap between germline ends came to 17 bases. The CDR3 sequence is CASRERQEIYYGYTF. In DNA, the CDR3 is TGCGCCAGCAGGGAAAGACAGGAGATTTACTATGGCTACACCTTC.

V and J are TRBV15 and TRBJ2-5; D is perhaps TRBD2 (5 bases). The CDR3 has 13 amino acids. V lost 5 bases, J lost 2 bases, and 9 bases lay in between. In germline, CDR1 is LNHNV, CDR2 YYDKDF (reference sequence). CDR3 in amino acids: CATSDREQETQYF. The CDR3 DNA reads as TGTGCCACCAGCGACCGGGAACAAGAGACCCAGTACTTC.

This chain uses TRBV5-4 with TRBJ2-2, with D possibly TRBD2 on 6 matching bases. The germline CDR1 and CDR2 sequences are SGHNT and YYREEE (reference sequence). This CDR3 is 17 amino acids long. The germline V and J ends were trimmed by 0 bases and 6 bases, with 18 bases remaining between them. CDR3 region: CASSLGTRAGKAGELFF. DNA of the CDR3: TGTGCCAGCAGCTTGGGGACAAGGGCGGGAAAAGCCGGGGAGCTGTTTTTT. Drawing the rest from reference TRBV5-4 and TRBJ2-2, the complete variable domain is ETGVTQSPTHLIKTRGQQVTLRCSSQSGHNTVSWYQQALGQGPQFIFQYYREEENGRGNFPPRFSGLQFPNYSSELNVNALELDDSALYLCASSLGTRAGKAGELFFGEGSRLTVL.

The V gene is TRBV7-3, the J gene TRBJ2-3; D not certain. V shed 2 bases and J shed 2 bases, with 11 bases lying between them. CDR3 length: 15 amino acids. The germline V gene encodes CDR1 SGHTA and CDR2 FQGTGA. The CDR3 region is CASSLYRLPTDTQYF. The CDR3 coding sequence is TGTGCCAGCAGCTTATACCGACTTCCCACAGATACGCAGTATTTT.

This sequence joins TRBV6-5 and TRBJ2-2; TRBD1 matches at 7 bases. Germline CDR1 and CDR2: MNHEY and SVGAGI. Trimming cost V 2 bases and J 2 bases; bases outside gene matches: 5. The CDR3 sequence is 16 residues long. DNA for the CDR3: TGTGCCAGCAGTTACAGTGCAGGGGGAAACACCGGGGAGCTGTTTTTT. Protein: CASSYSAGGNTGELFF.

This clone appeared once. This chain links TRBV7-6 with TRBJ2-7; 11 bases align to TRBD2. CDR1 and CDR2 (germline): SGHVS, FNYEAQ. J was trimmed by 0 bases and V by 2 bases; bases with no gene match: 9. The CDR3 is 18 amino acids. The CDR3 is CASSLRPPGTSGSYEQYF. CDR3 sequence (DNA): TGTGCCAGCAGCTTACGACCTCCCGGGACTAGCGGCTCCTACGAGCAGTACTTC.

V is TRBV7-6 and J is TRBJ2-7; D uncertain. Germline-derived CDR1 and CDR2 are SGHVS and FNYEAQ. The CDR3 is 14 amino acids. Trimming removed 1 base at V and 0 bases at J, with 7 bases between. This chain's CDR3 is CASSLVDDSYEQYF. CDR3 DNA: TGTGCCAGCAGCTTAGTGGACGACTCCTACGAGCAGTACTTC.

The chain uses TRBV28 and TRBJ1-3; D ambiguous. The length of the CDR3 is 16 residues. CDR1 is MDHEN and CDR2 is SYDVKM in the germline V gene. The V end lost 1 base, the J end lost 2 bases, and 12 bases lay between the germline ends. The CDR3, as DNA: TGTGCCAGCAGTTTATCCACTGGCGGGGCTGGAAACACCATATATTTT. Its translation: CASSLSTGGAGNTIYF. Full variable domain (missing parts from reference TRBV28 and TRBJ1-3): DVKVTQSSRYLVKRTGEKVFLECVQDMDHENMFWYRQDPGLGLRLIYFSYDVKMKEKGDIPEGYSVSREKKERFSLILESASTNQTSMYLCASSLSTGGAGNTIYFGEGSWLTVV.